Detailed here is one T cell receptor beta chain. Its antigen is undetermined. Germline CDR1 and CDR2: SGHRS and YFSETQ. This CDR3 is 16 amino acids long. V was clipped by 4 bases and J by 7 bases; unmatched bases: 14. These data come from a study of CD8 T cells in ankylosing spondylitis. TCR beta libraries were made by quantitative 5'-RACE with molecular barcodes. TCRdb fed the 5' RACE reads into MiXCR, producing one record per CDR3 protein. The repertoire holds about 750,000 distinct CDR3 sequences, with around 20% as singletons. Study-level findings and limits: A TCR beta motif of several highly homologous variants appeared characteristic of ankylosing spondylitis blood.

The chain combines TRBV5-1 with TRBJ2-1; TRBD2 matches 7 bases. The sequencing input was blood, either unsorted or a sorted T cell fraction (not recorded which). This TCR derives from a male donor with ankylosing spondylitis. CDR3 DNA sequence: TGCGCCAGCAGCATAACTGGCGGGAGTGGAGAGAATGAGCAGTTCTTC. Translating it yields CASSITGGSGENEQFF.